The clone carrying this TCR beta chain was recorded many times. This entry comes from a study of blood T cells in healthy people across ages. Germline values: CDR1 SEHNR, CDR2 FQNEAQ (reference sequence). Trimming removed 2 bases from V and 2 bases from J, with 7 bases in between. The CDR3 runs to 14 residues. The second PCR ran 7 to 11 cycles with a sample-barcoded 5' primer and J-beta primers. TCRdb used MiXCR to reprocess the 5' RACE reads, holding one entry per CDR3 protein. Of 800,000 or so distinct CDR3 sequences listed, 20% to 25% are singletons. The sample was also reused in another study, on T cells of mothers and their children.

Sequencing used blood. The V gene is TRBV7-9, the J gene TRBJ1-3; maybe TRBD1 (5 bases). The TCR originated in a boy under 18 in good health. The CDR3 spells CASSLRGAGNTIYF. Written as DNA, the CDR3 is TGTGCCAGCAGCTTAAGGGGAGCTGGAAACACCATATATTTT.